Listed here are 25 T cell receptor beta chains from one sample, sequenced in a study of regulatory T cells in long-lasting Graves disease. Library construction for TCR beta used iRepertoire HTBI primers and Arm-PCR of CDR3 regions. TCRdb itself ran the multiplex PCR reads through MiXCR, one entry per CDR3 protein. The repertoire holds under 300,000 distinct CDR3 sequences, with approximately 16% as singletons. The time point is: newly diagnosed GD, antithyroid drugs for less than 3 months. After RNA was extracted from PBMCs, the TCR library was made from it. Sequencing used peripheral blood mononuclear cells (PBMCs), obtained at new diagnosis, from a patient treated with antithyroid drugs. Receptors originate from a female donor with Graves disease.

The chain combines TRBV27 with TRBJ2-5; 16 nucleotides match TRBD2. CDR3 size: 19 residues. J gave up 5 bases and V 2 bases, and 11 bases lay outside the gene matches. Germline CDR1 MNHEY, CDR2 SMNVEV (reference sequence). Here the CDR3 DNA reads TGTGCCAGCAGTTTAAATTTGGGACTAGCGGGAGGGCCGGGGGAGACCCAGTACTTC. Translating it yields CASSLNLGLAGGPGETQYF.

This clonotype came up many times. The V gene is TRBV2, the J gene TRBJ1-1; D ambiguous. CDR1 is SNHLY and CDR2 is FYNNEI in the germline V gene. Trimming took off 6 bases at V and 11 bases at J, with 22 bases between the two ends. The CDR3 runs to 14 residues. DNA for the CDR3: TGTGCCAGCAGGTTATCGATCATGGAGACCGCGGCTTTCTTT. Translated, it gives CASRLSIMETAAFF.

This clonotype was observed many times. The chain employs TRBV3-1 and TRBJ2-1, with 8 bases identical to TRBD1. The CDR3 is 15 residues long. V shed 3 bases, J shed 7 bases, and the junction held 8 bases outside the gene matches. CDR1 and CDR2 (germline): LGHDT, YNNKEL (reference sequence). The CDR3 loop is CASSHHTGGRNEQFF. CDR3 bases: TGTGCCAGCAGCCACCACACAGGGGGGAGGAATGAGCAGTTCTTC.

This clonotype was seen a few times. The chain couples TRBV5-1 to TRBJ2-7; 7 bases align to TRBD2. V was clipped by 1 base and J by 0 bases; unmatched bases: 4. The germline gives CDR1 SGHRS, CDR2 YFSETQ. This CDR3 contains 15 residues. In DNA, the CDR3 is TGCGCCAGCAGCTTGTCAGCGGGATCCTCCTACGAGCAGTACTTC. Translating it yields CASSLSAGSSYEQYF. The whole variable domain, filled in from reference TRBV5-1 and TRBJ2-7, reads KAGVTQTPRYLIKTRGQQVTLSCSPISGHRSVSWYQQTPGQGLQFLFEYFSETQRNKGNFPGRFSGRQFSNSRSEMNVSTLELGDSALYLCASSLSAGSSYEQYFGPGTRLTVT.

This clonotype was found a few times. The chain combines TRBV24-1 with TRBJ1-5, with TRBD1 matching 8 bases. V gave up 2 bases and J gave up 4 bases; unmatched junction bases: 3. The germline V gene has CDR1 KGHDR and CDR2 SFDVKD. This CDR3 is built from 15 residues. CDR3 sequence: CATSDSTGGNQPQHF. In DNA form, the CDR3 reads TGTGCCACCAGTGATTCAACAGGGGGGAATCAGCCCCAGCATTTT.

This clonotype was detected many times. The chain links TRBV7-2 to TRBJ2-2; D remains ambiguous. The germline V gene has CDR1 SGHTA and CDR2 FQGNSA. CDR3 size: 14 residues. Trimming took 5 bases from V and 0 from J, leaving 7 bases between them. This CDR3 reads CASSPNTNTGELFF. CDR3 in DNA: TGTGCCAGCAGCCCGAATACGAACACCGGGGAGCTGTTTTTT.

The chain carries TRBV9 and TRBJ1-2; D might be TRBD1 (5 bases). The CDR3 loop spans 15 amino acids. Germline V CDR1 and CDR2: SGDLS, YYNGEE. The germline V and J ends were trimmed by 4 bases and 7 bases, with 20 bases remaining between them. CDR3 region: CASSSNVLSGGGYTF. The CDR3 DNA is TGTGCCAGCAGCTCCAACGTCCTGTCCGGGGGTGGCTACACCTTC.

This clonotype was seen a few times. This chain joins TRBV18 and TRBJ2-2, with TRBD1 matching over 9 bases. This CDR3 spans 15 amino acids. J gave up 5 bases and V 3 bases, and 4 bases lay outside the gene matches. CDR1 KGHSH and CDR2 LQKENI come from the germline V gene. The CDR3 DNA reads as TGTGCCAGCTCACCGGGGACAGGGATTACCGGGGAGCTGTTTTTT. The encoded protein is CASSPGTGITGELFF.

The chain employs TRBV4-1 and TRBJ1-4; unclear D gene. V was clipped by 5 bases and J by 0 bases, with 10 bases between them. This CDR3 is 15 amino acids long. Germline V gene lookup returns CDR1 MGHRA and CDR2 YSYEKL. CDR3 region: CASSSRSATNEKLFF. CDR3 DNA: TGCGCCAGCAGCTCCCGATCTGCAACTAATGAAAAACTGTTTTTT.

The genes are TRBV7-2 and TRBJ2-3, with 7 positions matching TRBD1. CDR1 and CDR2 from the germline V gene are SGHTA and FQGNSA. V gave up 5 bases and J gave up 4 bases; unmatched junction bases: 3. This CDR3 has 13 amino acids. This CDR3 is CASSQTGSDTQYF. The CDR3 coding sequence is TGTGCCAGCAGCCAGACAGGGTCAGATACGCAGTATTTT.

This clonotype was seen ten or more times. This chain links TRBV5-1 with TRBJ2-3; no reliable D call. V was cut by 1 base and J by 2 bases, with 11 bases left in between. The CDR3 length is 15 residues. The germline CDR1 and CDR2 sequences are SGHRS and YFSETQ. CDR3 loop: CASSLSRRPTDTQYF. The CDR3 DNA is TGCGCCAGCAGCTTGAGTCGGCGACCCACAGATACGCAGTATTTT.

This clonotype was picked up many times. This chain's CDR3 is CASKPFGVEGTDTQYF. The DNA for the CDR3 is TGTGCCAGCAAACCCTTTGGGGTGGAGGGCACAGATACGCAGTATTTT. The V gene is TRBV28, the J gene TRBJ2-3; D perhaps matches TRBD2 (5 bases). Trimming pared 7 bases from V and 1 base from J, leaving 18 bases between. The CDR3 runs 16 residues. The germline gives CDR1 MDHEN, CDR2 SYDVKM.

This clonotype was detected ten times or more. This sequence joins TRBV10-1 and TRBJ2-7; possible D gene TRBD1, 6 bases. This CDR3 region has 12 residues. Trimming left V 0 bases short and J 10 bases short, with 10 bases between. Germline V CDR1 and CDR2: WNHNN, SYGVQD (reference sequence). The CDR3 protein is CASSESRGNQYF. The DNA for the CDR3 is TGCGCCAGCAGTGAGTCGAGGGGGAACCAGTACTTC.

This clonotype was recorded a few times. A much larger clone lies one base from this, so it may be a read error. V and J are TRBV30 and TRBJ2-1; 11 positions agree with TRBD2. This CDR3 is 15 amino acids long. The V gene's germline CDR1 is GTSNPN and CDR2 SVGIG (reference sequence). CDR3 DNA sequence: TGTGCCTGGGGGATGGGACTAGCGGTCCCCAATGGGCAGTTCTTC. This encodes CAWGMGLAVPNGQFF.

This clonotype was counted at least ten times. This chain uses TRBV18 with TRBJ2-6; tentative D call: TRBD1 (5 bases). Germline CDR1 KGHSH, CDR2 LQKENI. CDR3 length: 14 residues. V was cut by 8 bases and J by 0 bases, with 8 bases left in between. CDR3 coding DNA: TGTGCCAGCAGCCAGGGCTCTGGGGCCAACGTCCTGACTTTC. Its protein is CASSQGSGANVLTF. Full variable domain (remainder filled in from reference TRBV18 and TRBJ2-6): NAGVMQNPRHLVRRRGQEARLRCSPMKGHSHVYWYRQLPEEGLKFMVYLQKENIIDESGMPKERFSAEFPKEGPSILRIQQVVRGDSAAYFCASSQGSGANVLTFGAGSRLTVL.

Here the CDR3 reads CASSPTSNEQFF. CDR3 coding DNA: TGTGCCAGCAGCCCGACTAGTAATGAGCAGTTCTTC. The rearrangement uses TRBV3-1 and TRBJ2-1, with D tentatively TRBD2 (6 bases). Trimming removed 4 bases at V and 7 bases at J, with 8 bases between. The germline V gene encodes CDR1 LGHDT and CDR2 YNNKEL (reference sequence). The CDR3 runs 12 residues.

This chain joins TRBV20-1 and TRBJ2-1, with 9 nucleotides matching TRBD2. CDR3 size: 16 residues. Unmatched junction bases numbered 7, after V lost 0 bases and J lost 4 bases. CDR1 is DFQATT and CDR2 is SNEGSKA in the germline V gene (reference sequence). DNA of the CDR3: TGCAGTGCTAGAGATCTGGCGGGAGGGCCGTACAATGAGCAGTTCTTC. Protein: CSARDLAGGPYNEQFF.

The CDR3 DNA is TGCAGTGCTAGTGAATGGAGGGGGAGCACAGATACGCAGTATTTT. This codes for CSASEWRGSTDTQYF. The chain joins TRBV20-1 to TRBJ2-3; D could derive from TRBD1 or TRBD2 (6 bases each). This CDR3 comprises 15 residues. The germline V gene has CDR1 DFQATT and CDR2 SNEGSKA (reference sequence). The V and J ends lost 3 bases and 0 bases respectively, with 13 bases between them.

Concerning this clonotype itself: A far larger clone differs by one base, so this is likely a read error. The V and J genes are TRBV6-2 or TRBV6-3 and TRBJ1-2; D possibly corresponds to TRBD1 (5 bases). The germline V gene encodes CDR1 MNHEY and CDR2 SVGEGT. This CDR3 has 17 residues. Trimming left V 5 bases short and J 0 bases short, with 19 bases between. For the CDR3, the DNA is TGTGCCAGCAGTGATCCGGTGTCGAGGGGCGCTAACTATGGCTACACCTTC. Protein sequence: CASSDPVSRGANYGYTF.

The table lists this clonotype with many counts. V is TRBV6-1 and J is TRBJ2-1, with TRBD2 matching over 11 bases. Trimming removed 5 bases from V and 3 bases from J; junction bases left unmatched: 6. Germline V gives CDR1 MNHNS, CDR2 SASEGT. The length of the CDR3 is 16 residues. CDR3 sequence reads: CASSPGTSGNYNEQFF. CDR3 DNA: TGTGCCAGCAGTCCCGGGACTAGCGGAAACTACAATGAGCAGTTCTTC.

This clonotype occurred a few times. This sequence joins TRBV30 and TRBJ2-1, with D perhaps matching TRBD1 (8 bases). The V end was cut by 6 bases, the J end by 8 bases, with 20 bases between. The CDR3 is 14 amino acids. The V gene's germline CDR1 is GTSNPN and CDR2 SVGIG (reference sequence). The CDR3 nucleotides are TGTGCCTGCCCTCGGGCAGCGGGACAGGATGAGCAGTTCTTC. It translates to CACPRAAGQDEQFF.

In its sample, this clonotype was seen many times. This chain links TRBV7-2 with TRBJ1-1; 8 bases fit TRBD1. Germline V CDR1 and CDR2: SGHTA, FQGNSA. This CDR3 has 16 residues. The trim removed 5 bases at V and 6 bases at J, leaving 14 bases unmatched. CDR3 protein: CASSLPHRGAFAEAFF. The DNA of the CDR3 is TGTGCCAGCAGCCTACCACACAGGGGGGCGTTCGCTGAAGCTTTCTTT.

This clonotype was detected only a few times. CDR3 sequence (DNA): TGTGCCAGCAGCTCTTCATCCTACTATGGCTACACCTTC. It codes for CASSSSSYYGYTF. The chain carries TRBV5-4 and TRBJ1-2; no definite D call. The germline gives CDR1 SGHNT, CDR2 YYREEE (reference sequence). The CDR3 runs to 13 residues. The V end was cut by 3 bases, the J end by 3 bases, with 9 bases between.

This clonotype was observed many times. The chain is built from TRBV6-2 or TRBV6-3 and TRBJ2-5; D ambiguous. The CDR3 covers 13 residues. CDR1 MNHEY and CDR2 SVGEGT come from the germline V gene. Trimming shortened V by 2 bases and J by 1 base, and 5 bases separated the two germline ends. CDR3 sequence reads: CASSYVSQETQYF. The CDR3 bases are TGTGCCAGCAGTTACGTCAGCCAAGAGACCCAGTACTTC.

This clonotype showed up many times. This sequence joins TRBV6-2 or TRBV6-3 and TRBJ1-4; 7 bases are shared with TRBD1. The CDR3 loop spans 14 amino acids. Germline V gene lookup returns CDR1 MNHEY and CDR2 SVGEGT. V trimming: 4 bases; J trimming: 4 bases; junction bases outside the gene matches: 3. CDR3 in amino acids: CASSWQGDNEKLFF. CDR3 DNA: TGTGCCAGCAGTTGGCAGGGGGATAATGAAAAACTGTTTTTT.